This T cell receptor (beta chain) was observed in a study of blood T cell repertoires in COVID-19. Study as a whole: The United States, Italy and Spain provided the acute and convalescent COVID-19 samples. PBMCs, B-cell-depleted T cells, or T cells provided the cDNA or gDNA that made up the material.

Generated by immunoSEQ multiplex PCR, the TCRdb table keeps only in-frame clones and is missing some. The sample shows around 81,000 clones, 70% to 90% of them seen only once. The germline V gene encodes CDR1 LNHNV and CDR2 YYDKDF (reference sequence). With 0 bases removed from V and 2 bases from J, the gap between germline ends came to 5 bases. The CDR3 has 13 residues. The genes are TRBV15 and TRBJ2-7; D unclear. This sequence originates from a man between 70 and 80 years old with acute or convalescent COVID-19. Sequences were obtained from peripheral blood. DNA for the CDR3: TGTGCCACCAGCAGAGACCTCCCCTACGAGCAGTACTTC. Translating it yields CATSRDLPYEQYF.